This TCR beta chain was profiled in a study of blood T cell repertoires in COVID-19 (dated by TCRdb to about 2020). Regarding the complete study: Samples covering the acute and convalescent phases of COVID-19 were provided by collaborators in the United States, Italy and Spain. Sample metadata almost always included a de-identified subject ID, COVID-19 status, age in years and sex. Where HLA class I and class II types were available, the types were taken from metadata supplied by the sample provider, not from assay-based typing. A freely available public database, intended as a resource for researchers studying the immune response to SARS-CoV-2, is where the repertoires were released. Subjects who had been exposed to COVID-19, were actively infected with it, or had recovered from it provided the deeply sampled blood TCRbeta repertoires that made up the dataset. The material from the prospective study consisted of cDNA or gDNA derived from T cells, B-cell-depleted T cells, or PBMCs. Samples came from the ongoing ImmuneRACE study (first 160 participants) plus 1,254 subjects from 6 global collaborators.

The collaborating institutions used their own protocols to collect whole blood in K2EDTA tubes. Collaborator samples were shipped for TCRbeta analysis as frozen whole blood, isolated PBMCs, or DNA extracted from either sample type. TCRbeta CDR3 regions were amplified from genomic DNA using the immunoSEQ Assay, a bias-controlled multiplex PCR. The authors' pipeline ran thus. The number of nucleated cells in each sample was estimated from the amplification of reference gene primers within the assay. To quantify the absolute abundance of each unique TCRbeta CDR3 rearrangement, sequence reads were collapsed and filtered. For each sample, productive Simpson clonality was calculated by taking the square root of Simpson's diversity index across productive rearrangements. TCRdb mirrors the immuneACCESS table, restricted to in-frame sequences. Some clones are absent from its copies; in checked studies, under half trace to an unresolved V gene, and the reason for the others is unknown. The V and J calls and clone size come from that table; D and trimming were worked out from the DNA. This sample gives 110,000 or so clones in total; about 85% of them show up just once. Of the sample, roughly 3.5% falls within the top ten clones.

As to this clone: What this receptor recognizes is not known. Qualities for individual bases were not recorded, and no much larger clone is one base off.

Study-level results and caveats: How much clinical and demographic metadata was included differed by source and by participant, and the metadata was provided uncurated.

From its cysteine to its phenylalanine, the CDR3 spans 16 amino acids. CDR3 DNA is the only sequence kept; it has 48 bases, read in frame from the first base. The germline V and J ends show losses of 3 bases and 3 bases respectively, and no gene match explains 9 bases of the junction. CDR1 SGHTA and CDR2 FQGNSA were looked up in the germline V gene. Here the chain combines TRBV7-2 and TRBJ2-5; TRBD2 fits 8 bases in the junction. The clonotype was recovered from a man aged 35-49 years with acute or convalescent COVID-19. The sample comprised peripheral blood. The CDR3 corresponds to CASSFVAGIPEETQYF. The DNA is as follows: TGTGCCAGCAGCTTCGTAGCGGGGATTCCAGAAGAGACCCAGTACTTC.